This T cell receptor (beta chain) emerged from a study of vaccination and CD4 T cells after COVID-19. Turning to the study itself: Two Hispanic individuals were among six male and four female convalescent patients. The stimulating agents, overlapping spike peptides, came from SARS-CoV-2, HCoV-NL63, HCoV-OC43 and HCoV-229E.

Germline V lookup: CDR1 SGHRS, CDR2 YFSETQ. V shed 5 bases, J shed 1 base, and the junction held 4 bases outside the gene matches. CDR3 size: 14 residues. At the Johns Hopkins FTIC core, DNA taken from cultured CD4+ T cells was sequenced by way of the Oncomine TCR Beta short-read assay. MiXCR, applied by TCRdb to the PCR reads, yields one record per CDR3 protein. The sample includes 5,000 to 6,500 distinct CDR3 sequences, more than 35% of them seen just once. Treatment meaning: 10-day PBMC culture with coronavirus spike peptide pools or control peptides (ViraFEST assay). Some 2.2 million PBMCs were grown per well alongside approximately 9.4 IU/ml IL-2 and 8 to 10 ug/ml peptide pools. Points on this clonotype: What it binds is not known.

The sample taken for sequencing was CD4+ T cells from blood, cultured in vitro. The rearrangement links TRBV5-1 to TRBJ1-1, with TRBD1 identical over 8 bases. The TCR sequence derives from a human donor who had recovered from COVID-19. As DNA, the CDR3 is TGCGCCAGCAGGGCCGGGACAGGGAACACTGAAGCTTTCTTT. Its protein is CASRAGTGNTEAFF.